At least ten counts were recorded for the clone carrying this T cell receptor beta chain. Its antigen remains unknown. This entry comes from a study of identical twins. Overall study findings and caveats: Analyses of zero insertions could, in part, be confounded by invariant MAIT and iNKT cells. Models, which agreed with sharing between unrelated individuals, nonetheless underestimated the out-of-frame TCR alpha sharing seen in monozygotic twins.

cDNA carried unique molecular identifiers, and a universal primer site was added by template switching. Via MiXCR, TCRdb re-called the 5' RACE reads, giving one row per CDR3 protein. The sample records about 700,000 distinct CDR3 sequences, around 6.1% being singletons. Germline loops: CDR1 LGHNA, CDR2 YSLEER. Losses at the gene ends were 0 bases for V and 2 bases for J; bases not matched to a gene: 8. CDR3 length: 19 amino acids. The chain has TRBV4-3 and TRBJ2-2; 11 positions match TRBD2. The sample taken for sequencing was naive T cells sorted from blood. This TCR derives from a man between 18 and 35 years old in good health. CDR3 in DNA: TGCGCCAGCAGCCAAGATATAATCGGACTAGCGGGCAACACCGGGGAGCTGTTTTTT. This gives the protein CASSQDIIGLAGNTGELFF.